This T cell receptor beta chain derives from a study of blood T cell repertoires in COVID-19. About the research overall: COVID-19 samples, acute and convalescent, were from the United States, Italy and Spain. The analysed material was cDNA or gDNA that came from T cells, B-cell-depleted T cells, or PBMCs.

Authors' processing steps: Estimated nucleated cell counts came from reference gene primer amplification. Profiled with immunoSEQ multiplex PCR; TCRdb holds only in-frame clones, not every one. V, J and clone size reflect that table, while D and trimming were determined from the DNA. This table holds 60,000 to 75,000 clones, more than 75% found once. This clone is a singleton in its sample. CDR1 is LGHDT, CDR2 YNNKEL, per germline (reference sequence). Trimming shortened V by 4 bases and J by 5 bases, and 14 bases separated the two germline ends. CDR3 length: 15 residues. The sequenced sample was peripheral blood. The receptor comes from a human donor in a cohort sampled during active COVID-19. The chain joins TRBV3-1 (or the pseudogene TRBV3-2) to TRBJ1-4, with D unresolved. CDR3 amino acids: CASSPPGFSNEKLFF. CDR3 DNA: TGTGCCAGCAGCCCCCCGGGGTTTTCCAATGAAAAACTGTTTTTT.